The 8 T cell receptor beta chains below were found in one sample sequenced in a study of blood T cell repertoires in COVID-19. Only in-frame clones appear in the TCRdb table, and some are missing; sequencing was by immunoSEQ multiplex PCR. The sample records fewer than 200,000 clones, approximately 84% being singletons. Source material: peripheral blood. All receptors derive from a man in his forties who had recovered from COVID-19.

The chain couples TRBV11-1 to TRBJ2-5, with TRBD1 matching over 7 bases. Germline assignment: CDR1 SGHAT and CDR2 FQDESV (reference sequence). This CDR3 comprises 15 residues. V was clipped by 4 bases and J by 5 bases; unmatched bases: 10. The CDR3 DNA reads TGTGCCAGCAGCTCTCAAGGGGGCGCGGGTGAGACCCAGTACTTC. Protein product: CASSSQGGAGETQYF.

CDR3 sequence: CASSKSGSSYNEQFF. CDR3 nucleotides: TGTGCCAGCAGCAAAAGCGGGAGCTCCTACAATGAGCAGTTCTTC. The J gene is TRBJ2-1, the V gene TRBV7-9; 8 bases align to TRBD2. This CDR3 has 15 residues. Unmatched junction bases numbered 3, after V lost 5 bases and J lost 0 bases. Germline V lookup: CDR1 SEHNR, CDR2 FQNEAQ (reference sequence).

This chain uses TRBV27 with TRBJ1-2; D is undetermined. This CDR3 contains 12 residues. V dropped 5 bases and J dropped 4 bases, with 8 bases sitting between them. CDR1 and CDR2 from the germline V gene are MNHEY and SMNVEV (reference sequence). CDR3 amino acids: CASSSPPYGYTF. Here the CDR3 DNA reads TGTGCCAGCAGTAGCCCCCCCTATGGCTACACCTTC.

The V and J genes are TRBV19 and TRBJ1-5, with TRBD1 identical over 8 bases. Looked up from germline, CDR1 is LNHDA and CDR2 is SQIVND (reference sequence). The V gene end was trimmed by 10 bases and the J gene end by 5 bases; junction bases not matched to a gene: 4. The CDR3 extends over 12 amino acids. The DNA for the CDR3 is TGTGCCACCAGGACAGGGCATCAGCCCCAGCATTTT. Its protein product is CATRTGHQPQHF.

This chain connects TRBV3-1 (or the pseudogene TRBV3-2) to TRBJ2-5, with 14 nucleotides matching TRBD2. The germline V gene has CDR1 LGHDT and CDR2 YNNKEL (reference sequence). V dropped 4 bases and J dropped 2; count of bases not matched to a gene: 6. This CDR3 is built from 17 residues. CDR3 loop: CASSPRRLAGGQETQYF. CDR3 nucleotide sequence: TGTGCCAGCAGCCCTCGAAGACTAGCGGGAGGGCAAGAGACCCAGTACTTC.

This clone was detected only a few times. The rearrangement uses TRBV5-6 and TRBJ1-1, with 11 positions matching TRBD1. The CDR3 is 14 residues long. V was clipped by 4 bases and J by 5 bases; unmatched bases: 4. The germline V gene encodes CDR1 SGHDT and CDR2 YYEEEE. DNA for the CDR3: TGTGCCAGCAGCGAGCGGGACAGGGGGACTGAAGCTTTCTTT. Translated, it gives CASSERDRGTEAFF.

The rearrangement links TRBV3-1 (or the pseudogene TRBV3-2) to TRBJ2-1; D is perhaps TRBD2 (5 bases). Looked up from germline, CDR1 is LGHDT and CDR2 is YNNKEL (reference sequence). The germline V and J ends were trimmed by 5 bases and 4 bases, with 18 bases remaining between them. This CDR3 has 16 amino acids. The CDR3 DNA is TGTGCCAGCAGCAAGGCCTGGGAGCGAACTTACAATGAGCAGTTCTTC. As protein: CASSKAWERTYNEQFF.

V is TRBV7-2 and J is TRBJ2-7; possible D gene TRBD1, 6 bases. Trimming removed 2 bases from V and 5 bases from J, with 10 bases in between. Germline V gives CDR1 SGHTA, CDR2 FQGNSA. The CDR3 is 13 residues long. The CDR3 here is CASSLIPGDEQYF. DNA of the CDR3: TGTGCCAGCAGCTTAATTCCAGGGGACGAGCAGTACTTC.